The rows below give T cell receptor beta chains drawn from one sample of a study of a mutant IDH1 vaccine in newly diagnosed glioma. Antigen specificity for these receptors is unknown. This table comes from immunoSEQ multiplex PCR, and its TCRdb copy is limited to in-frame clones, with some not included. The sample lists tens of thousands of clones; around 90% were seen once. The material sequenced was PBMCs, taken from a glioma patient whose treatment included an IDH1 peptide vaccine. Source of these receptors: a woman in her forties or fifties with glioma. CDR3s include the opening cysteine and the closing phenylalanine or tryptophan. Fields, in order: V gene, J gene, CDR3 length, clone size, D gene, CDR3 protein, CDR3 DNA. D genes are given only for firm matches. Clone size is not always given. Where it is, it says once, few, many or a class for expanded clones.

TRBV5-6	TRBJ2-7	14	NA	TRBD1	CASSLEQGAYEQYF	TGTGCCAGCAGCTTGGAACAGGGGGCCTACGAGCAGTACTTC
TRBV14	TRBJ2-1	17	NA	TRBD2	CASSFSPGLAGANEQFF	TGTGCCAGCAGCTTTTCCCCGGGACTAGCGGGAGCTAATGAGCAGTTCTTC
TRBV6-5	TRBJ2-5	13	NA	NA	CASSYSAGPALYF	TGTGCCAGCAGTTACTCCGCGGGGCCAGCGTTATACTTC
TRBV5-1	TRBJ1-1	14	NA	TRBD1	CASSPDRGNTEAFF	TGCGCCAGCAGCCCGGACAGGGGTAATACTGAAGCTTTCTTT
TRBV7-9	TRBJ2-6	15	NA	NA	CASSRQVSGANVLTF	TGTGCCAGCAGCCGACAGGTCTCTGGGGCCAACGTCCTGACTTTC
TRBV21-1	TRBJ1-1	17	NA	NA	CASSNEQPRTGTIEAFF	TGTGCCAGCAGCAACGAACAGCCGAGGACAGGGACAATTGAAGCTTTCTTT
TRBV6-5	TRBJ2-1	11	NA	NA	CASHRGNEQFF	TGTGCCAGCCATCGGGGGAATGAGCAGTTCTTC
TRBV28	TRBJ2-7	12	NA	TRBD2	CASGLAAYEQYF	TGTGCCAGTGGACTAGCGGCCTACGAGCAGTACTTC
TRBV6-5	TRBJ2-7	16	NA	NA	CASSYSIVGSLFGQYF	TGTGCCAGCAGTTACTCGATTGTCGGGAGTCTTTTCGGGCAGTACTTC
TRBV27	TRBJ1-5	14	NA	NA	CASSLRASNQPQHF	TGTGCCAGCAGTTTAAGGGCCAGCAATCAGCCCCAGCATTTT
TRBV7-2	TRBJ2-7	13	NA	NA	CASSPPHIHEQYF	TGTGCCAGCAGCCCCCCACACATTCATGAGCAGTACTTC
TRBV6-5	TRBJ1-1	16	once	NA	CASSYLPGRLNTEAFF	TGTGCCAGCAGTTATTTACCAGGTCGATTGAACACTGAAGCTTTCTTT
TRBV4-2	TRBJ2-7	19	NA	NA	CASSQDEGLYRTDSYEQYF	TGTGCCAGCAGCCAAGACGAGGGGCTGTATAGAACGGATAGCTACGAGCAGTACTTC
TRBV9	TRBJ2-7	20	NA	NA	CASSSRGGIPIQGRSYEQYF	TGTGCCAGCAGCTCAAGGGGGGGCATTCCCATTCAGGGTCGATCCTACGAGCAGTACTTC
TRBV10-3	TRBJ1-5	15	NA	TRBD1	CAISARQGGNQPQHF	TGTGCCATCAGTGCGAGACAGGGCGGCAATCAGCCCCAGCATTTT